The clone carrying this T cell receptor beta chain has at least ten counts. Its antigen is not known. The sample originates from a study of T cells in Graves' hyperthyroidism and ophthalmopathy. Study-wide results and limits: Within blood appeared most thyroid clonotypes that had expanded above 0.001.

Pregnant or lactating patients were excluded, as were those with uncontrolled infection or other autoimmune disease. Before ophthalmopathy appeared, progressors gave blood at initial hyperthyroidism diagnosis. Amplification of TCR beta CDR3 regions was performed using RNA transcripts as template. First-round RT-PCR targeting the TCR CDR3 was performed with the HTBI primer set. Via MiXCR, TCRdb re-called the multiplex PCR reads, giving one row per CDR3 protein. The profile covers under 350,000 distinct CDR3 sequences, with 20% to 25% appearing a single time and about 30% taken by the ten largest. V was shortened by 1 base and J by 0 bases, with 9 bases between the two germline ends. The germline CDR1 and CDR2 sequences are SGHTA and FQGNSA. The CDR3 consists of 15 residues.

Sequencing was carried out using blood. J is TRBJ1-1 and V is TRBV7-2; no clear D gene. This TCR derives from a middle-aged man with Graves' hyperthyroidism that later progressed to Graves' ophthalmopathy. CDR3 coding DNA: TGTGCCAGCAGCTTAGTGGACGGCATGAACACTGAAGCTTTCTTT. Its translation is CASSLVDGMNTEAFF.